Only a few counts were recorded for the clone carrying this T cell receptor (beta chain). Its antigen remains unknown. V lost 5 bases, J lost 6 bases, and 14 bases lay in between. CDR3 size: 15 residues. In germline, CDR1 is SGHTA, CDR2 FQGNSA. This entry is derived from a study of T cell repertoires in cytomegalovirus infection. Overall study: Indicated by public TCR beta signatures were CMV infection and matching HLA type.

General study findings and limits: CMV carriers having the relevant HLA were flagged by cumulative public TCR beta family frequency. Dominating the ex vivo response were HLA-C-restricted CMV-specific TCR beta clonotypes.

MiXCR, applied by TCRdb to the reads, yields one record per CDR3 protein. The sample carries about 130,000 distinct CDR3 sequences, approximately 24% recorded once. This chain links TRBV7-2 with TRBJ1-6, with a weak D call TRBD1 (6 bases). The origin of this receptor is a human donor in good health (CMV status not recorded). Some clones in this sample may be carry-over from other donors' samples. Sequencing was performed on PBMCs, sequenced either directly or after in vitro stimulation (not recorded which). As DNA, the CDR3 is TGTGCCAGCAGCCAACAGGGTGAGGGTAATTCACCCCTCCACTTT. This sequence encodes CASSQQGEGNSPLHF.